This T cell receptor beta chain was sequenced in a study of CD8 T cells in Susac syndrome. CD8+ and CD4+ T cells from blood underwent TCR beta sequencing, which was carried out in a high-throughput format. The multiple sclerosis controls comprised treatment-naive patients whose relapsing-remitting disease was stable or active. It was negative isolation that provided the CD8+ and CD4+ T cells, whereas TEMRA cells were enriched by FACS. This clonotype occurred a few times. When the RNA was reverse transcribed, random hexamers were used with an input of roughly 0.5 to 1 ug. Multiplex PCR with immunoSEQ amplified the TCR beta CDR3 across 54 Vbeta and 13 Jbeta. TCRdb independently ran MiXCR on the immunoSEQ multiplex PCR reads; one entry per CDR3 protein. The table records about 300,000 distinct CDR3 sequences, around 91% of them present only once. This clonotype was sampled from a human donor with multiple sclerosis. The sample comprised CD8+ T cells from PBMCs.

The CDR3 sequence: CASSFDEQFF. The CDR3 bases are TGTGCCAGCAGTTTTGATGAGCAGTTCTTC. The gene calls are TRBV7-9 and TRBJ2-1, with D unclear. Germline CDR1 is SEHNR and CDR2 is FQNEAQ (reference sequence). With 6 bases removed from V and 8 bases from J, the gap between germline ends came to 5 bases. The length of the CDR3 is 10 residues.